These 27 T cell receptor beta chains share one sample of origin, sequenced in a study of cytomegalovirus exposure and HLA in healthy donors (dated by TCRdb to 2016 to 2017). Receptor amplification or capture employed the immunoSEQ multiplex PCR assay. For the multiplex PCR, a mixture combining 60 forward primers for TCR Vbeta segments and 13 reverse primers for TCR Jbeta segments was used. The clones in this table, taken by TCRdb from immuneACCESS, are in-frame only. Not every clone is retained; where verified, under half of the shortfall comes from an unresolved V gene, and the cause of the rest is unknown. This sample's listing comprises 120,000 to 150,000 clones. The top ten constitute about 1.7% of the sample. The sequencing sample was made of PBMCs. The receptors stem from a woman aged 50 to 65 in good health and CMV-seronegative.

The gene calls are TRBV7-6 and TRBJ2-1; weak D call: TRBD1 (6 bases). CDR3 length: 14 amino acids. Trimming removed 5 bases from V and 3 bases from J, with 11 bases in between. Germline CDR1 SGHVS, CDR2 FNYEAQ. The CDR3 region has the DNA TGTGCCAGCAGCCTAGGACAGATCTACAATGAGCAGTTCTTC. It encodes CASSLGQIYNEQFF.

The gene calls are TRBV2 and TRBJ1-1, with no clear D. Germline V lookup: CDR1 SNHLY, CDR2 FYNNEI. Trimming stripped 4 bases from V and 4 bases from J, with 13 bases between. The CDR3 extends over 14 amino acids. CDR3 nucleotides: TGTGCCAGCAGTGGTCTTGGAGGTGGCACTGAAGCTTTCTTT. The encoded protein is CASSGLGGGTEAFF.

The chain couples TRBV11-2 to TRBJ2-7, with D tentatively TRBD1 (5 bases). Germline V gene sequence: CDR1 SGHAT, CDR2 FQNNGV. This CDR3 region has 14 residues. The V end lost 4 bases, the J end lost 3 bases, and 13 bases lay between the germline ends. The DNA for the CDR3 is TGTGCCAGCAGCTCCTCCATTGACAGCTACGAGCAGTACTTC. It specifies CASSSSIDSYEQYF. Variable domain in full (rest from reference TRBV11-2 and TRBJ2-7): EAGVAQSPRYKIIEKRQSVAFWCNPISGHATLYWYQQILGQGPKLLIQFQNNGVVDDSQLPKDRFSAERLKGVDSTLKIQPAKLEDSAVYLCASSSSIDSYEQYFGPGTRLTVT.

The chain employs TRBV19 and TRBJ1-4; 7 bases match TRBD1. V lost 5 bases to trimming and J lost 7 bases; unmatched junction nucleotides: 7. This CDR3 contains 14 residues. Germline lookup yields CDR1 LNHDA and CDR2 SQIVND (reference sequence). Here the CDR3 DNA reads TGTGCCAGTAGTCAAGACAGGGATCGTGAAAAACTGTTTTTT. Translating gives CASSQDRDREKLFF.

J is TRBJ2-7 and V is TRBV6-1; 14 positions match TRBD2. V was pared by 4 bases and J by 4 bases, with 15 bases of the junction left unmatched. Germline CDR1 is MNHNS and CDR2 is SASEGT. This CDR3 contains 19 residues. As DNA, the CDR3 is TGTGCCAGCAGTGCCCAAGCCGGGACTAGCGGGAGAATTGGGTACGAGCAGTACTTC. Its protein is CASSAQAGTSGRIGYEQYF.

The gene calls are TRBV4-2 and TRBJ2-2, with a possible D match to TRBD2 (6 bases). Germline CDR1 LGHNA, CDR2 YNFKEQ. V gave up 2 bases and J gave up 0 bases, with 10 bases separating them. The CDR3 consists of 16 residues. CDR3 nucleotide sequence: TGTGCCAGCAGCCAAATCTGGGAGGCGAACACCGGGGAGCTGTTTTTT. This encodes CASSQIWEANTGELFF.

CDR3 bases: TGTGCCAGTAGTAAGGGACAGAACCTGAACACTGAAGCTTTCTTT. Translation: CASSKGQNLNTEAFF. The genes are TRBV19 and TRBJ1-1, with TRBD1 matching over 7 bases. This CDR3 contains 15 residues. V was clipped by 4 bases and J by 0 bases; unmatched bases: 5. Germline lookup yields CDR1 LNHDA and CDR2 SQIVND (reference sequence).

The chain combines TRBV13 with TRBJ1-1; D gene ambiguous. V lost 2 bases to trimming and J lost 4 bases, with 8 bases between them. Germline CDR1 PRHDT, CDR2 FYEKMQ (reference sequence). The length of the CDR3 is 13 residues. CDR3 sequence: CASSLRRATEAFF. In nucleotides, the CDR3 is TGTGCCAGCAGCTTAAGGAGAGCCACTGAAGCTTTCTTT.

The chain couples TRBV4-2 to TRBJ2-2; D is perhaps TRBD2 (7 bases). V was pared by 2 bases and J by 7 bases, with 14 bases between. Germline V gives CDR1 LGHNA, CDR2 YNFKEQ. This CDR3 is 15 amino acids long. The CDR3 bases are TGTGCCAGCAGCCAAACCCGGGGGGCTGGCGGGGAGCTGTTTTTT. Protein product: CASSQTRGAGGELFF.

The rearrangement links TRBV5-4 to TRBJ2-7, with TRBD1 matching over 11 bases. CDR3 length: 14 amino acids. The ends lost 0 bases at V and 6 bases at J; junction bases unmatched: 2. Germline CDR1 is SGHNT and CDR2 is YYREEE (reference sequence). CDR3 DNA sequence: TGTGCCAGCAGCTTGGGGACAGGGGGCTTCGAGCAGTACTTC. This encodes CASSLGTGGFEQYF.

The rearrangement uses TRBV4-2 and TRBJ2-1; 8 bases match TRBD2. The CDR3 spans 16 residues. Germline V lookup: CDR1 LGHNA, CDR2 YNFKEQ. V dropped 0 bases and J dropped 0; count of bases not matched to a gene: 1. DNA of the CDR3: TGTGCCAGCAGCCAAGACCTAGCGGGCTCCTACAATGAGCAGTTCTTC. Its translation: CASSQDLAGSYNEQFF.

The rearrangement joins TRBV19 to TRBJ2-7, with D possibly being TRBD1 (6 bases). With 5 bases removed from V and 3 bases from J, the gap between germline ends came to 11 bases. CDR3 size: 13 residues. Per germline, CDR1 LNHDA and CDR2 SQIVND (reference sequence). CDR3 in amino acids: CASSWQGFYEQYF. For the CDR3, the DNA is TGTGCCAGTAGTTGGCAGGGGTTCTACGAGCAGTACTTC.

The gene calls are TRBV7-3 and TRBJ2-1; no reliable D call. Germline V gene lookup returns CDR1 SGHTA and CDR2 FQGTGA. V was shortened by 5 bases and J by 2 bases, with 16 bases between the two germline ends. The length of the CDR3 is 16 residues. CDR3 nucleotides: TGTGCCAGCAGCCCCGGGTGGCCCTCCACCTACAATGAGCAGTTCTTC. Translated: CASSPGWPSTYNEQFF. The full variable domain, its missing parts supplied by reference TRBV7-3 and TRBJ2-1, is GAGVSQTPSNKVTEKGKYVELRCDPISGHTALYWYRQSLGQGPEFLIYFQGTGAADDSGLPNDRFFAVRPEGSVSTLKIQRTERGDSAVYLCASSPGWPSTYNEQFFGPGTRLTVL.

The V gene is TRBV7-9, the J gene TRBJ2-7, with D unresolved. Trimming cost V 5 bases and J 3 bases, with 11 bases left between them. Germline V gives CDR1 SEHNR, CDR2 FQNEAQ (reference sequence). The CDR3 loop spans 13 amino acids. The DNA of the CDR3 is TGTGCCAGCAGCACCAACCCCTACTACGAGCAGTACTTC. It translates to CASSTNPYYEQYF.

The chain is built from TRBV7-6 and TRBJ2-3, with TRBD2 as a possible D gene (6 bases). The CDR3 spans 16 residues. Germline V gives CDR1 SGHVS, CDR2 FNYEAQ. The V end lost 5 bases, the J end lost 2 bases, and 17 bases lay between the germline ends. The CDR3 region has the DNA TGTGCCAGCAGCACTCTCTCTTCGGGGGACACAGATACGCAGTATTTT. Its protein product is CASSTLSSGDTDTQYF.

This chain joins TRBV5-1 and TRBJ2-7; the D is unclear. Germline CDR1 is SGHRS and CDR2 is YFSETQ. The CDR3 is made up of 14 amino acids. V lost 7 bases and J 1 base, leaving 15 bases between the germline ends. The CDR3 is CASSVGSASYEQYF. CDR3 DNA sequence: TGCGCCAGCTCCGTCGGCAGCGCTTCCTACGAGCAGTACTTC. The full variable domain, with the rest looked up from reference TRBV5-1 and TRBJ2-7, is KAGVTQTPRYLIKTRGQQVTLSCSPISGHRSVSWYQQTPGQGLQFLFEYFSETQRNKGNFPGRFSGRQFSNSRSEMNVSTLELGDSALYLCASSVGSASYEQYFGPGTRLTVT.

For this clone: Mismatch with germline at one junction end may stem from a read error. The DNA for the CDR3 is TGTGCCAGCAGCTTGGGGTGGGGGACAAGTGGCCACACCTTC. Encoded protein: CASSLGWGTSGHTF. The chain recombines TRBV5-5 with TRBJ1-2, with D perhaps TRBD1 (6 bases). The CDR3 consists of 14 residues. Germline V gene data show CDR1 as SGHKS and CDR2 as YYEKEE (reference sequence).

The rearrangement links TRBV19 to TRBJ2-3, with TRBD1 matching 7 bases. The CDR3 loop spans 14 amino acids. Germline CDR1 and CDR2: LNHDA and SQIVND (reference sequence). The J segment lost 2 bases and the V segment lost 10 bases, leaving 9 bases of the junction unmatched. For the CDR3, the DNA is TGTGCCACCCTGCCGACAGGGCCCACAGATACGCAGTATTTT. Amino acid sequence: CATLPTGPTDTQYF.

The V gene is TRBV19, the J gene TRBJ2-1; 8 bases align to TRBD1. V shed 5 bases and J 5 bases; nucleotides not matched to a gene: 14. This CDR3 spans 17 amino acids. Per the germline V gene, CDR1 is LNHDA and CDR2 is SQIVND (reference sequence). The CDR3 protein is CASSSGQGPTIDNEQFF. CDR3 nucleotide sequence: TGTGCCAGTAGTTCTGGACAGGGACCCACCATTGACAATGAGCAGTTCTTC.

The V and J genes are TRBV12-5 and TRBJ2-1, with 9 bases fitting TRBD1. With 5 bases clipped from V and 8 bases from J, the junction kept 7 bases outside the gene matches. CDR1 is LGHNT and CDR2 is FRNRAP in the germline V gene. The CDR3 has 14 residues. For the CDR3, the DNA is TGTGCTAGTGGTCCTGGGACAGGGAAGGATGAGCAGTTCTTC. Encoded protein: CASGPGTGKDEQFF.

This sequence joins TRBV18 and TRBJ2-7; no firm D call. Germline loops: CDR1 KGHSH, CDR2 LQKENI. This CDR3 comprises 14 residues. The V and J ends lost 3 bases and 6 bases respectively, with 15 bases between them. This chain's CDR3 is CASSPQTLDREQYF. The CDR3 bases are TGTGCCAGCTCACCCCAGACCCTAGACCGCGAGCAGTACTTC. Using reference TRBV18 and TRBJ2-7 for the parts outside the CDR3, the full variable domain is NAGVMQNPRHLVRRRGQEARLRCSPMKGHSHVYWYRQLPEEGLKFMVYLQKENIIDESGMPKERFSAEFPKEGPSILRIQQVVRGDSAAYFCASSPQTLDREQYFGPGTRLTVT.

This chain uses TRBV2 with TRBJ1-1; TRBD1 aligns across 9 bases. The CDR3 totals 16 residues. Germline loops: CDR1 SNHLY, CDR2 FYNNEI. Losses at the gene ends were 5 bases for V and 2 bases for J; bases not matched to a gene: 9. The DNA of the CDR3 is TGTGCCAGCAGTCCCTACCCGGGACAGGGCAACACTGAAGCTTTCTTT. This codes for CASSPYPGQGNTEAFF.

The rearrangement joins TRBV7-9 to TRBJ2-7; D remains ambiguous. Germline loops: CDR1 SEHNR, CDR2 FQNEAQ (reference sequence). CDR3 length: 13 amino acids. The germline V and J ends were trimmed by 5 bases and 5 bases, with 13 bases remaining between them. The CDR3 nucleotides are TGTGCCAGCAGCCTAGGGTCGGTGCACGAGCAGTACTTC. This gives the protein CASSLGSVHEQYF. The whole variable domain, remainder taken from reference TRBV7-9 and TRBJ2-7, is DTGVSQNPRHKITKRGQNVTFRCDPISEHNRLYWYRQTLGQGPEFLTYFQNEAQLEKSRLLSDRFSAERPKGSFSTLEIQRTEQGDSAMYLCASSLGSVHEQYFGPGTRLTVT.

The gene calls are TRBV6-8 and TRBJ2-7; 11 bases line up with TRBD2. The germline gives CDR1 MNHGY, CDR2 SAAAGT. The CDR3 extends over 21 amino acids. The junction had 21 bases not matched to a gene; V was cut back by 1 base and J by 4 bases. The CDR3 sequence: CASSYWQGTPLVAGGYYEQYF. The CDR3 DNA follows: TGTGCCAGCAGTTACTGGCAGGGGACTCCTTTGGTAGCGGGAGGGTATTACGAGCAGTACTTC.

The rearrangement joins TRBV4-3 to TRBJ1-4; D is perhaps TRBD1 (6 bases). V was trimmed by 5 bases and J by 0 bases, leaving 10 bases between them. Germline CDR1 and CDR2: LGHNA and YSLEER. This CDR3 comprises 15 residues. CDR3 bases: TGCGCCAGCAGCGCCAGGGGTGCAACTAATGAAAAACTGTTTTTT. Protein product: CASSARGATNEKLFF.

V is TRBV9 and J is TRBJ1-6; 8 nucleotides line up with TRBD1. The CDR3 has 15 residues. The V gene end was trimmed by 0 bases and the J gene end by 7 bases; junction bases not matched to a gene: 3. Germline V lookup: CDR1 SGDLS, CDR2 YYNGEE. The CDR3 protein is CASSVEGQVNSPLHF. The CDR3 DNA is TGTGCCAGCAGCGTAGAGGGACAGGTGAATTCACCCCTCCACTTT.

V gene TRBV7-2 combines with J gene TRBJ2-5, with TRBD1 matching 10 bases. This CDR3 is built from 15 residues. The V gene end was trimmed by 1 base and the J gene end by 5 bases; junction bases not matched to a gene: 4. Germline V CDR1 and CDR2: SGHTA, FQGNSA. CDR3 residues: CASSLGQGADETQYF. CDR3 sequence (DNA): TGTGCCAGCAGCTTAGGACAGGGGGCGGATGAGACCCAGTACTTC.